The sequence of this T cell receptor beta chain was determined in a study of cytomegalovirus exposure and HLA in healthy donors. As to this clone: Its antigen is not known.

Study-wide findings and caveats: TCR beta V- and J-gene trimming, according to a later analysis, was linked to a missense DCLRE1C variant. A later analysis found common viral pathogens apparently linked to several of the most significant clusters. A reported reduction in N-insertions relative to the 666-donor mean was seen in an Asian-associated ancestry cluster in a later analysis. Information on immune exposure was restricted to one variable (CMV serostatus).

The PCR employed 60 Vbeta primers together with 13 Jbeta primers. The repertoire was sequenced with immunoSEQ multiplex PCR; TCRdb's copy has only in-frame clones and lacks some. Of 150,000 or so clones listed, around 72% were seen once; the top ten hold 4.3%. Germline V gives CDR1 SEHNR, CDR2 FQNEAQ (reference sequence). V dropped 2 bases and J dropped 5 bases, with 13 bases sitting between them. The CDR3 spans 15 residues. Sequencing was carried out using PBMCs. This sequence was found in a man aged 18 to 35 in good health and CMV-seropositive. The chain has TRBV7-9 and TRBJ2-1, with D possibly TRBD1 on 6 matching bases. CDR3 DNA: TGTGCCAGCAGCTTAAGGCAGGGGTGGAACAATGAGCAGTTCTTC. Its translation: CASSLRQGWNNEQFF.